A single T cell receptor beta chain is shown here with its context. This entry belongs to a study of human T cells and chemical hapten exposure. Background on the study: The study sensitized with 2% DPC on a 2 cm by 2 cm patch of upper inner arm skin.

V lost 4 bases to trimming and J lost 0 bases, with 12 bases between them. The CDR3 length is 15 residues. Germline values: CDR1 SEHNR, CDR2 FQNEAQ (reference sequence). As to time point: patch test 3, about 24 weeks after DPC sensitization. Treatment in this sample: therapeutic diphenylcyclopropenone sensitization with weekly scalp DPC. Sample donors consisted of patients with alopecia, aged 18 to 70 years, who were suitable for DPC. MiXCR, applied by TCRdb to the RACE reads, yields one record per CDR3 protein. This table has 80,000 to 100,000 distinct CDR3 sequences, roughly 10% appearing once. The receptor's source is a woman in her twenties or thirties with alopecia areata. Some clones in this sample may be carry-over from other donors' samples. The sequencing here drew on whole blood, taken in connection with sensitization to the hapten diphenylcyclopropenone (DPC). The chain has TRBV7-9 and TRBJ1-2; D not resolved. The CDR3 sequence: CASSSNNKANYGYTF. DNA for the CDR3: TGTGCCAGCAGCTCCAACAACAAAGCTAACTATGGCTACACCTTC.